The 14 T cell receptor beta chains given below trace back to one sample, sequenced in a study of T cells in Graves' hyperthyroidism and ophthalmopathy. Amplification of TCR beta CDR3 regions used RNA as the template. When the TCR CDR3 underwent first-round RT-PCR, the HTBI primer set was used. TCRdb re-called the multiplex PCR reads through MiXCR, storing one row per CDR3 protein. Found here are roughly 510,000 distinct CDR3 sequences, less than 25% of them singletons; the top ten hold more than 25%. Material: blood. The receptors here all came from a man aged 18 to 30 with Graves' hyperthyroidism.

A remark on this clonotype: A read error may be the cause here, since a much bigger clone is one base away. This chain connects TRBV12-3 or TRBV12-4 to TRBJ1-2; perhaps TRBD1 as D (5 bases). The CDR3 covers 13 residues. CDR3 in amino acids: CANSLRQGWGYTF. In nucleotides, the CDR3 is TGTGCCAACAGTTTACGTCAGGGTTGGGGCTACACCTTC.

The chain couples TRBV2 to TRBJ1-6; D remains unclear. The CDR3 totals 13 residues. In germline, CDR1 is SNHLY, CDR2 FYNNEI. V dropped 3 bases and J dropped 7 bases, with 7 bases sitting between them. CDR3 loop: CASSDIRNSPLHF. For the CDR3, the DNA is TGTGCCAGCAGTGATATCCGAAATTCACCCCTCCACTTT.

This clonotype was recorded at least ten times. The chain couples TRBV20-1 to TRBJ1-1; D ambiguous. Germline values: CDR1 DFQATT, CDR2 SNEGSKA (reference sequence). This CDR3 contains 12 residues. V lost 3 bases, J lost 4 bases, and 9 bases lay in between. CDR3 residues: CSASLEGTEAFF. The DNA for the CDR3 is TGCAGTGCTAGTCTTGAGGGCACTGAAGCTTTCTTT.

In its sample, this clonotype was seen a few times. J is TRBJ1-3 and V is TRBV3-1; no reliable D call. Trimming cost V 6 bases and J 9 bases, with 18 bases left between them. This CDR3 comprises 14 residues. Germline V lookup: CDR1 LGHDT, CDR2 YNNKEL (reference sequence). The DNA for the CDR3 is TGTGCCAGCAGTCCCCCTGACCTGGAGGGCACCATATATTTT. It codes for CASSPPDLEGTIYF.

The V gene is TRBV5-1, the J gene TRBJ2-6; no reliable D call. Germline CDR1 reads SGHRS; CDR2 reads YFSETQ. The CDR3 contains 14 residues. V lost 4 bases and J lost 0, with 5 bases in between. CDR3 DNA: TGCGCCAGCAGCCCCATCTCTGGGGCCAACGTCCTGACTTTC. It encodes CASSPISGANVLTF. The full variable domain, completed using reference TRBV5-1 and TRBJ2-6, is KAGVTQTPRYLIKTRGQQVTLSCSPISGHRSVSWYQQTPGQGLQFLFEYFSETQRNKGNFPGRFSGRQFSNSRSEMNVSTLELGDSALYLCASSPISGANVLTFGAGSRLTVL.

This clonotype occurred many times. V is TRBV6-2 or TRBV6-3 and J is TRBJ1-1; perhaps TRBD1 as D (5 bases). The V gene lost 0 bases and the J gene lost 6 bases, with 14 bases spanning the gap. The germline V gene encodes CDR1 MNHEY and CDR2 SVGEGT. This CDR3 contains 15 residues. CDR3 sequence (DNA): TGTGCCAGCAGTTACTCGGGCTCTCTGGGACCTGAAGCTTTCTTT. It encodes CASSYSGSLGPEAFF.

The genes are TRBV6-1 and TRBJ1-1; tentative D call: TRBD1 (5 bases). Trimming left V 6 bases short and J 5 bases short, with 16 bases between. The CDR3 runs to 14 residues. In germline, CDR1 is MNHNS, CDR2 SASEGT. The CDR3 sequence: CASSREGFETEAFF. The DNA of the CDR3 is TGTGCCAGCAGCCGGGAGGGGTTCGAAACTGAAGCTTTCTTT.

This clonotype was seen a single time. This CDR3 is missing its conserved last phenylalanine or tryptophan, likely due to a read error. The chain carries TRBV11-1 and TRBJ1-1; TRBD1 might be the D (5 bases). Germline lookup yields CDR1 SGHAT and CDR2 FQDESV (reference sequence). V was cut by 7 bases and J by 4 bases, with 22 bases left in between. The CDR3 runs 16 residues. The CDR3: CASTSSRTDGGTEAFV. Written as DNA, the CDR3 is TGTGCCAGCACCTCTAGCCGTACGGACGGGGGCACTGAAGCTTTCGTT.

This clonotype was recorded a few times. The chain employs TRBV29-1 and TRBJ2-2, with TRBD2 as a possible D gene (6 bases). CDR3 length: 16 amino acids. Per germline, CDR1 SQVTM and CDR2 ANQGSEA. V lost 1 base and J lost 2, with 14 bases in between. CDR3 amino acids: CSVEGGVGGNTGELFF. The CDR3 DNA reads TGCAGCGTTGAAGGAGGCGTCGGGGGAAACACCGGGGAGCTGTTTTTT.

V gene TRBV18 combines with J gene TRBJ1-5; D is unclear. The CDR3 has 13 amino acids. Germline lookup yields CDR1 KGHSH and CDR2 LQKENI. Trimming took off 2 bases at V and 5 bases at J, with 7 bases between the two ends. The CDR3 region has the DNA TGTGCCAGCTCACCAACGCAGGATCAGCCCCAGCATTTT. Encoded protein: CASSPTQDQPQHF.

At least ten counts were recorded for this clonotype. This rearrangement joins TRBV12-3 or TRBV12-4 to TRBJ2-2; D could derive from TRBD1 or TRBD2 (5 bases each). There are 14 residues in the CDR3. The V end lost 6 bases, the J end lost 0 bases, and 8 bases lay between the germline ends. The CDR3 region is CASRGTANTGELFF. Here the CDR3 DNA reads TGTGCCAGCAGAGGGACGGCGAACACCGGGGAGCTGTTTTTT.

This clonotype has at least ten counts. The chain recombines TRBV6-2 or TRBV6-3 with TRBJ2-6, with D hard to call. In germline, CDR1 is MNHEY, CDR2 SVGEGT. V was clipped by 4 bases and J by 2 bases, with 9 bases between them. The CDR3 has 15 residues. The CDR3 bases are TGTGCCAGCAGTTTCCCTGGGGCTGGGGCCAACGTCCTGACTTTC. This sequence encodes CASSFPGAGANVLTF.

The chain recombines TRBV4-1 with TRBJ2-1; the D is unclear. There are 15 residues in the CDR3. Germline CDR1 reads MGHRA; CDR2 reads YSYEKL. The V and J ends lost 4 bases and 0 bases respectively, with 10 bases between them. The CDR3 loop is CASSPDSVSYNEQFF. As DNA, the CDR3 is TGCGCCAGCAGCCCCGACTCGGTCTCCTACAATGAGCAGTTCTTC.

This clonotype was seen a few times. The V gene is TRBV5-1, the J gene TRBJ2-7, with TRBD2 matching 14 bases. CDR1 SGHRS and CDR2 YFSETQ come from the germline V gene. The CDR3 spans 18 residues. The junction had 10 bases not matched to a gene; V was cut back by 4 bases and J by 1 base. In DNA form, the CDR3 reads TGCGCCAGCAGCCCTGGACTAGCGGGAGGCTATAGTTCCTACGAGCAGTACTTC. This gives the protein CASSPGLAGGYSSYEQYF.